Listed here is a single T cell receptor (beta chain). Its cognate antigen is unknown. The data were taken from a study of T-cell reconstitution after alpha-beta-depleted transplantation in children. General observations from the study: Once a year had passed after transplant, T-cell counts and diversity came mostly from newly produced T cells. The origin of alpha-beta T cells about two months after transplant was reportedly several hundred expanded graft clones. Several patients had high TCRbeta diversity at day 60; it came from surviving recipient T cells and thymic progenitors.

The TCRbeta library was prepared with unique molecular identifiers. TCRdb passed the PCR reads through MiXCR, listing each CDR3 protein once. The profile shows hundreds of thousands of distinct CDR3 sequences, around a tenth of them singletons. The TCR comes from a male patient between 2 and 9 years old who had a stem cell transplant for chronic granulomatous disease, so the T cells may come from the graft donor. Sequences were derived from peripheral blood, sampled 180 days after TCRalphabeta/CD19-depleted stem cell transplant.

CDR3 nucleotides: TGTGCCAGCAGTTTGTTGACTAGCGGGAGGGGGACAGATACGCAGTATTTT. It codes for CASSLLTSGRGTDTQYF. The V call is TRBV28, the J call TRBJ2-3; TRBD2 aligns across 14 bases. CDR1 MDHEN and CDR2 SYDVKM come from the germline V gene. V was clipped by 3 bases and J by 3 bases; unmatched bases: 5. The CDR3 totals 17 residues.